This T cell receptor (beta chain) was recovered during a study of blood T cell repertoires in COVID-19. As for the study in general: Some COVID-19 samples were acute and others convalescent; all came from the United States, Italy and Spain. The cDNA or gDNA used as material had been derived from T cells, B-cell-depleted T cells, or PBMCs.

Libraries were prepared by immunoSEQ multiplex PCR; TCRdb keeps only in-frame clonotypes and omits some of them. The repertoire holds roughly 81,000 clones, with roughly 89% as singletons. CDR1 WNHNN and CDR2 SYGVQD come from the germline V gene (reference sequence). The CDR3 spans 15 residues. The trim removed 6 bases at V and 8 bases at J, leaving 8 bases unmatched. The specimen was peripheral blood. The V and J genes are TRBV10-1 and TRBJ2-1, with 12 bases fitting TRBD2. This clonotype originated in a woman between 50 and 59 years old in a cohort sampled during active COVID-19. The CDR3 nucleotides read TGCGCCAGCAGAGGGAGGACTAGCGGGGCCGATGAGCAGTTCTTC. Its translation: CASRGRTSGADEQFF.